Listed below are T cell receptor beta chains from one sample, sequenced in a study of T cell responses to AZD1222 COVID-19 vaccine. Generated by immunoSEQ multiplex PCR, the TCRdb table keeps only in-frame clones and is missing some. The sample contains about 120,000 clones, about 90% of which appear only once. Specimen: peripheral blood, collected on day 0 of AZD1222 vaccination. These receptors all come from an adult in good health. Both conserved end residues are part of each CDR3. A D gene is named only where the DNA matches it firmly. The size field is filled for only some rows; it gives once, few, many or a size class.

d_call	clone_size	v_call	j_call	cdr3_aa	cdr3_nt
-	-	TRBV28	TRBJ1-6	CASSPVDPNSPLHF	TGTGCCAGCAGCCCCGTGGACCCGAATTCACCCCTCCACTTT
-	few	TRBV7-9	TRBJ1-2	CASSLESGYTF	TGTGCCAGCAGCTTAGAAAGCGGCTACACCTTC
TRBD2	-	TRBV9	TRBJ2-1	CASSVALAGDHYNEQFF	TGTGCCAGCAGCGTAGCCCTAGCGGGAGACCACTACAATGAGCAGTTCTTC
TRBD2	-	TRBV7-2	TRBJ2-1	CASSSRRLAGDNEQFF	TGTGCCAGCAGCTCCCGTCGACTAGCGGGAGATAATGAGCAGTTCTTC
-	-	TRBV19	TRBJ2-7	CASSTRDTTVEQYF	TGTGCCAGTAGTACCCGGGACACGACGGTTGAGCAGTACTTC
-	-	TRBV30	TRBJ2-7	CAWNRAPGDRWEQYF	TGTGCCTGGAACCGGGCCCCAGGGGACCGGTGGGAGCAGTACTTC
-	few	TRBV30	TRBJ2-5	CAWSGGGYGRETQYF	TGTGCCTGGAGTGGAGGGGGGTATGGGAGGGAGACCCAGTACTTC
-	-	TRBV3-1/TRBV3-2	TRBJ1-5	CASSQGTGTLNQPQHF	TGTGCCAGCAGCCAAGGCACCGGGACCCTCAATCAGCCCCAGCATTTT
-	-	TRBV10-3	TRBJ2-7	CAISETQGRGPYEQYF	TGTGCCATCAGTGAGACTCAGGGTAGGGGCCCCTACGAGCAGTACTTC
TRBD1	-	TRBV15	TRBJ1-1	CATSSETGTRTEAFF	TGTGCCACCAGCAGCGAGACAGGGACCCGAACTGAAGCTTTCTTT
-	once	TRBV18	TRBJ2-6	CASSPAGGGGPGANVLTF	TGTGCCAGCTCACCAGCCGGAGGGGGGGGACCTGGGGCCAACGTCCTGACTTTC
-	-	TRBV12-5	TRBJ2-1	CASGLASPNNEQFF	TGTGCTAGTGGTTTGGCCAGCCCCAACAATGAGCAGTTCTTC
TRBD1	-	TRBV14	TRBJ2-7	CASSRSGGYEQYF	TGTGCCAGCAGCCGCTCAGGGGGCTACGAGCAGTACTTC
TRBD2	few	TRBV5-4	TRBJ2-4	CASSSQGSGGARNIQYF	TGTGCCAGCAGCTCCCAAGGGAGCGGGGGGGCTCGAAACATTCAGTACTTC
-	once	TRBV9	TRBJ1-4	CASSVGLGRATNEKLFF	TGTGCCAGCAGCGTAGGGTTGGGGAGGGCAACTAATGAAAAACTGTTTTTT
TRBD1	-	TRBV11-2	TRBJ1-1	CASSSHQGGWGEAFF	TGTGCCAGCAGCTCGCATCAGGGGGGTTGGGGTGAAGCTTTCTTT
-	-	TRBV29-1	TRBJ1-1	CSVVRMATEAFF	TGCAGCGTTGTTCGCATGGCCACTGAAGCTTTCTTT
-	-	TRBV15	TRBJ1-2	CATSRDPGEAYGYTF	TGTGCCACCAGCAGAGATCCCGGGGAGGCCTATGGCTACACCTTC
-	-	TRBV4-1	TRBJ2-3	CASSQDREADTQYF	TGCGCCAGCAGCCAAGATAGGGAGGCGGATACGCAGTATTTT
-	-	TRBV20-1	TRBJ1-1	CSARVPPEAFF	TGCAGTGCTAGAGTCCCACCTGAAGCTTTCTTT
TRBD2	-	TRBV28	TRBJ2-5	CASSLNTGGAQETQYF	TGTGCCAGCAGTTTAAACACCGGGGGGGCTCAAGAGACCCAGTACTTC
-	-	TRBV29-1	TRBJ1-5	CSVGNGGDQPQHF	TGCAGCGTTGGTAATGGGGGCGATCAGCCCCAGCATTTT
TRBD1	-	TRBV4-1	TRBJ2-3	CASSSGGSSTDTQYF	TGCGCCAGCAGCTCAGGGGGCAGTTCCACAGATACGCAGTATTTT
-	-	TRBV11-3	TRBJ2-1	CASSPSGLATPSSYNEQFF	TGTGCCAGCAGCCCATCGGGGCTAGCGACCCCCAGCTCCTACAATGAGCAGTTCTTC
-	few	TRBV29-1	TRBJ2-2	CSVGNPNTGELFF	TGCAGCGTTGGAAACCCGAACACCGGGGAGCTGTTTTTT
-	-	TRBV18	TRBJ2-3	CASSGPGPPDTQYF	TGTGCCAGCTCGGGCCCAGGGCCCCCAGATACGCAGTATTTT
TRBD1	-	TRBV3-1/TRBV3-2	TRBJ1-5	CASSLGQGYSNQPQHF	TGTGCCAGCAGCCTAGGACAGGGATATAGCAATCAGCCCCAGCATTTT
TRBD1	-	TRBV10-3	TRBJ2-5	CAISPTGEDETQYF	TGTGCCATCAGCCCGACAGGGGAAGACGAGACCCAGTACTTC
-	-	TRBV5-4	TRBJ2-7	CASSDDSYEQYF	TGTGCCAGCAGCGATGACTCCTACGAGCAGTACTTC
-	few	TRBV7-2	TRBJ2-3	CASSFGPTDTQYF	TGTGCCAGCAGCTTCGGACCGACAGATACGCAGTATTTT
TRBD1	once	TRBV4-1	TRBJ1-2	CASSQTGTDIDYGYTF	TGCGCCAGCAGCCAAACCGGGACAGACATCGACTATGGCTACACCTTC
TRBD2	-	TRBV15	TRBJ2-7	CATSRGGGTSYEQYF	TGTGCCACCAGCAGAGGGGGGGGGACCTCCTACGAGCAGTACTTC
TRBD1	-	TRBV7-9	TRBJ1-6	CASSLQGVGFNSPLHF	TGTGCCAGCAGCCTACAGGGGGTTGGTTTTAATTCACCCCTCCACTTT
-	-	TRBV19	TRBJ2-3	CASSTMDFGGSDTQYF	TGTGCCAGTAGTACCATGGACTTTGGGGGTTCAGATACGCAGTATTTT
-	few	TRBV21-1	TRBJ2-5	CASSKESETQYF	TGTGCCAGCAGCAAGGAGTCGGAGACCCAGTACTTC
-	-	TRBV28	TRBJ1-5	CASSLASLNQPQHF	TGTGCCAGCAGTTTAGCCAGTTTGAATCAGCCCCAGCATTTT
-	-	TRBV19	TRBJ1-5	CASSIGAYQPQHF	TGTGCCAGTAGTATAGGGGCCTATCAGCCCCAGCATTTT
-	-	TRBV15	TRBJ2-1	CATSSGTGAYNEQFF	TGTGCCACCAGCAGCGGGACTGGCGCCTACAATGAGCAGTTCTTC
-	-	TRBV28	TRBJ2-5	CASSFLKAGETQYF	TGTGCCAGCAGTTTCCTTAAGGCGGGAGAGACCCAGTACTTC
-	-	TRBV11-2	TRBJ2-3	CASSLGERGTQYF	TGTGCCAGCAGCCTGGGGGAACGGGGTACGCAGTATTTT
-	-	TRBV3-1/TRBV3-2	TRBJ1-6	CASSQETNSPLHF	TGTGCCAGCAGCCAAGAGACGAATTCACCCCTCCACTTT
TRBD2	-	TRBV3-1/TRBV3-2	TRBJ2-3	CASSSRLSGRWDTQYF	TGTGCCAGCAGCTCCCGTTTAAGCGGGAGATGGGATACGCAGTATTTT
-	-	TRBV18	TRBJ1-1	CASSPGTANTEAFF	TGTGCCAGCTCACCGGGGACGGCTAACACTGAAGCTTTCTTT
TRBD1	-	TRBV19	TRBJ1-1	CASSMTGFTEAFF	TGTGCCAGTAGTATGACAGGGTTCACTGAAGCTTTCTTT
-	-	TRBV30	TRBJ1-6	CALAGPGGPNSPLHF	TGTGCCCTGGCGGGACCGGGGGGCCCGAATTCACCCCTCCACTTT
-	-	TRBV18	TRBJ1-1	CASSPNSREGNTEAFF	TGTGCCAGCTCACCAAATTCCAGGGAGGGAAACACTGAAGCTTTCTTT
-	-	TRBV7-8	TRBJ2-7	CASFTGFPYEQYF	TGTGCCAGCTTTACAGGGTTTCCCTACGAGCAGTACTTC
-	-	TRBV12-3/TRBV12-4	TRBJ1-1	CASVQYMNTEAFF	TGTGCCAGCGTACAGTATATGAACACTGAAGCTTTCTTT
TRBD2	-	TRBV10-3	TRBJ2-7	CAISPGLAGGVLHEQYF	TGTGCCATCAGTCCGGGACTAGCGGGAGGAGTCCTACACGAGCAGTACTTC
TRBD1	-	TRBV7-8	TRBJ2-1	CASSPTTGTLVYNEQFF	TGTGCCAGCAGCCCAACGACAGGGACGCTCGTATACAATGAGCAGTTCTTC
-	-	TRBV19	TRBJ2-7	CASSIMGSYEQYF	TGTGCCAGTAGTATCATGGGAAGCTACGAGCAGTACTTC
TRBD2	-	TRBV24-1	TRBJ2-7	CATSGLAGTSYEQYF	TGTGCCACCAGTGGTCTAGCGGGGACCTCCTACGAGCAGTACTTC
-	-	TRBV5-4	TRBJ1-1	CASRPPTGLNTEAFF	TGTGCCAGCCGTCCCCCCACAGGGCTGAACACTGAAGCTTTCTTT
-	-	TRBV28	TRBJ2-1	CASSLRNEQFF	TGTGCCAGCAGTTTACGAAATGAGCAGTTCTTC
TRBD1	-	TRBV7-8	TRBJ1-5	CASSVTPWDSILNQPQHF	TGTGCCAGCAGCGTTACTCCCTGGGACAGCATTTTAAATCAGCCCCAGCATTTT
-	-	TRBV9	TRBJ2-5	CASSGPRGGTQYF	TGTGCCAGCAGCGGCCCAAGGGGGGGAACCCAGTACTTC
-	few	TRBV20-1	TRBJ1-5	CSASPGAAGQPQHF	TGCAGTGCTAGTCCAGGGGCCGCCGGACAGCCCCAGCATTTT
TRBD1	-	TRBV5-1	TRBJ1-5	CASSSGTGLQPQHF	TGCGCCAGCAGCAGCGGGACAGGGCTTCAGCCCCAGCATTTT
TRBD1	-	TRBV28	TRBJ1-2	CASQTPDRYGYTF	TGTGCCAGCCAAACCCCGGACAGGTATGGCTACACCTTC